Listed here is a single T cell receptor beta chain. Its antigen is still unknown. Qualities for individual bases were not recorded, and no much larger clone is one base off. This sample is drawn from a study of OX40 agonist ivuxolimab in advanced cancers. General notes on the study: The costimulatory receptor OX40 (CD134) was targeted by ivuxolimab, a fully human IgG2 agonistic monoclonal antibody. Intravenous ivuxolimab was administered to patients every 2 weeks at six dose levels: 0.01, 0.1, 0.3, 1.5, 3 and 10 mg/kg. Of the approximately 50 patients in dose escalation, around 20 had hepatocellular carcinoma, about 15 had melanoma, 9 had renal cell carcinoma and 9 had head and neck cancer. The dose-escalation cohort was roughly 80% male with a mean age of 60 years, ranging from roughly 23 to 80. Prior anti-PD-1, anti-PD-L1 or anti-CTLA-4 therapy was permitted, and approximately 41% of dose-escalation patients had received checkpoint inhibitors. Partial responses were achieved by three dose-escalation patients, of whom one had hepatocellular carcinoma and two had cutaneous melanoma. The point of sequencing TCRbeta in the periphery was to test whether ivuxolimab changed TCR sequence diversity and drove clonal T-cell expansion. The paper reports the monotherapy dose-escalation portion (N = 52 patients) of the phase I ivuxolimab trial.

For sequencing of the TCRbeta CDR3 region, genomic DNA was extracted from the sorted cells. TCRbeta CDR3 regions were sequenced using the immunoSEQ Assay. TCRdb limited this immuneACCESS table to in-frame rearrangements with V and J called. A share of clones is missing; checked studies link under half to unresolved V genes, and the rest is unexplained. The sample includes about 120,000 clones, with 85% to 90% observed a single time. The ten most abundant clones make up about 0.55% of the sample. At the junction V is shortened by 5 bases and J by 2 bases, with 14 bases in between. Including cysteine and phenylalanine, the CDR3 has 15 amino acids. Only the CDR3 region is kept as DNA, spanning 45 bases read in frame from base 1. Based on the germline V gene, the CDR1 and CDR2 sequences are MNHEY and SVGAGI. What the authors observed across the whole study: At doses of 0.1 to 3.0 mg/kg, clonal expansion of both CD4+ and CD8+ blood T cells was observed from baseline to week 6. Low levels of normalized T-cell clonal expansion were also seen in some nonresponding patients. Which antigens the clonally expanded peripheral T cells were specific for was not determined. After ivuxolimab, more expanded clones were found on average in CD8+ T cells than in CD4+ T cells. In the 0.1-3.0 mg/kg groups, partial responders had among the lowest normalized peripheral clonal expansion, particularly in CD8+ T cells.

Patients with a history of autoimmune disease or receiving systemic immunosuppression were excluded from the trial. In every dose cohort, peripheral blood was drawn for TCR sequencing at baseline, cycle 4 day 1, and cycle 7 day 1. The samples were drawn from a first-in-human, open-label, multicenter phase I dose-escalation trial of ivuxolimab. Adults with locally advanced or metastatic head and neck squamous cell, hepatocellular, melanoma or renal cell carcinoma were enrolled in the trial. Before TCR sequencing, CD4+ T cells and CD8+ T cells from peripheral blood were sorted into separate populations.

Specimen: CD4+ or CD8+ T cells sorted from blood, collected in a trial of the OX40 agonist ivuxolimab. The sequence was collected from an adult with an advanced solid tumor such as melanoma, head and neck, liver or kidney cancer. The chain links TRBV6-5 with TRBJ2-3; a weak D assignment points to TRBD1 (6 bases agree). The nucleotide sequence reads TGTGCCAGCAGTCGACTTGGACAGAACACAGATACGCAGTATTTT. It codes for CASSRLGQNTDTQYF.